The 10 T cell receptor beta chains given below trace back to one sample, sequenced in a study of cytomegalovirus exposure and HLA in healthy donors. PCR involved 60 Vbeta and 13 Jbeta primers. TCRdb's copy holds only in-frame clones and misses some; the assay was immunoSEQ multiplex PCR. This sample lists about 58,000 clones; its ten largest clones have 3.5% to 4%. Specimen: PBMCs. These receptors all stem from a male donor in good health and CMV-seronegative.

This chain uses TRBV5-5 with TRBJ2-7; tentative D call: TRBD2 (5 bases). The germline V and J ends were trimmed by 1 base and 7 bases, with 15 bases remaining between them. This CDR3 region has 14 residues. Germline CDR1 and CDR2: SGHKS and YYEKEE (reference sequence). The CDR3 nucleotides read TGTGCCAGCAGCTTGTCCCTAAATACGGGGGAGCAGTACTTC. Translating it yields CASSLSLNTGEQYF.

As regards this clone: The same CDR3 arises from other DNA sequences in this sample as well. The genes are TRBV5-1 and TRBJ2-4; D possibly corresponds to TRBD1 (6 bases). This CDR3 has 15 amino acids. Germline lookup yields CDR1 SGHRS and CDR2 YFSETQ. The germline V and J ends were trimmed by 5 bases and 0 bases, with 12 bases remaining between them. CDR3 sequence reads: CASSQGGLAKNIQYF. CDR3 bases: TGCGCCAGCAGTCAAGGGGGATTAGCCAAAAACATTCAGTACTTC.

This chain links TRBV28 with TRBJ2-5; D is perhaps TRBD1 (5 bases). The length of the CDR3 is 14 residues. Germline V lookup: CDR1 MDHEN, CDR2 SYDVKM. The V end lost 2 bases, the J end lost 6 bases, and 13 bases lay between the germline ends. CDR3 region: CASSLPQGMKTQYF. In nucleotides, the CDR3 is TGTGCCAGCAGTTTACCCCAGGGTATGAAGACCCAGTACTTC.

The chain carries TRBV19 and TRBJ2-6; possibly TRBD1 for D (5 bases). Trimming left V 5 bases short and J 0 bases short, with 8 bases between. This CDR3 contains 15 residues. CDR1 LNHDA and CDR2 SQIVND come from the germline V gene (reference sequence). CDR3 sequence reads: CASSLTVSGANVLTF. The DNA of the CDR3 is TGTGCCAGTAGTTTGACAGTCTCTGGGGCCAACGTCCTGACTTTC.

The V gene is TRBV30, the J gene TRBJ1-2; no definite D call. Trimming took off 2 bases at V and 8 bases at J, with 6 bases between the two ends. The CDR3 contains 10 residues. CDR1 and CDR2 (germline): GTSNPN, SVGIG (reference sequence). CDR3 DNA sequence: TGTGCCTGGAGTCCCGCGGGCTACACCTTC. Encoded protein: CAWSPAGYTF.

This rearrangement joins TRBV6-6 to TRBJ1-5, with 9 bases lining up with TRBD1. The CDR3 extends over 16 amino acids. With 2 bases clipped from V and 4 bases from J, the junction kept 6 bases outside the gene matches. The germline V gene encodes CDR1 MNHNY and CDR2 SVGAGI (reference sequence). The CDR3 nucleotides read TGTGCCAGCAGTTACGGGACAGGGCGGGTGAATCAGCCCCAGCATTTT. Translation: CASSYGTGRVNQPQHF.

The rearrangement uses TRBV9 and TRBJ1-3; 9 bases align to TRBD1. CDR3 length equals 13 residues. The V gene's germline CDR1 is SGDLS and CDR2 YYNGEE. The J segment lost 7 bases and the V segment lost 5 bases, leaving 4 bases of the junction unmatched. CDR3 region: CASRAGTGNTIYF. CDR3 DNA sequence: TGTGCCAGCAGAGCCGGGACAGGGAACACCATATATTTT.

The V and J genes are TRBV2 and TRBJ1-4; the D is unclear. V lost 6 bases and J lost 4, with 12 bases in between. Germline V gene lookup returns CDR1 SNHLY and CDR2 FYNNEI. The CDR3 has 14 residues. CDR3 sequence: CASRGPAYNEKLFF. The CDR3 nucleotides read TGTGCCAGCAGGGGCCCAGCCTATAATGAAAAACTGTTTTTT.

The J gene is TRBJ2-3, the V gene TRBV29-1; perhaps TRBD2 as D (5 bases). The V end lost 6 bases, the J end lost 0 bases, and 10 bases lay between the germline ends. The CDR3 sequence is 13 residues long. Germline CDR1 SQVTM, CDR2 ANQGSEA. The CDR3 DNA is TGCAGCGTACCGGGGTGGAGCACAGATACGCAGTATTTT. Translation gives CSVPGWSTDTQYF.

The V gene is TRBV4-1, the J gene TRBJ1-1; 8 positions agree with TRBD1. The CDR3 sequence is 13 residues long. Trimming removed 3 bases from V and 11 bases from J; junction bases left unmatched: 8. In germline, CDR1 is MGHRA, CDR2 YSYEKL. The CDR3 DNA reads TGCGCCAGCAGCCAGACAGGGGCGGGTTTGGCTTTCTTT. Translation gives CASSQTGAGLAFF.